This T cell receptor beta chain stems from a study of T cells in Graves' hyperthyroidism and ophthalmopathy. Study outcomes and limitations: Patients with ophthalmopathy were separated from those with stable hyperthyroidism by a 13 V-J model. Ophthalmopathy was model-predicted a median around 6.1 months pre-onset.

V shed 5 bases, J shed 6 bases, and the junction held 7 bases outside the gene matches. Germline V gene lookup returns CDR1 SEHNR and CDR2 FQNEAQ (reference sequence). The CDR3 loop spans 15 amino acids. Amplified regions were TCR beta CDR3 sequences from RNA transcripts. When the TCR CDR3 underwent first-round RT-PCR, the HTBI primer set was used. TCRdb reanalysed the multiplex PCR reads using MiXCR and keeps one entry per CDR3 protein. The sample contains 93,000 or so distinct CDR3 sequences, roughly 50% of which appear only once. On this clonotype: What it binds is not known.

The sequence was collected from a man aged 35-49 years with Graves' hyperthyroidism. The rearrangement uses TRBV7-9 and TRBJ1-6; 7 nucleotides match TRBD1. Sequenced material: blood. The DNA for the CDR3 is TGTGCCAGCAGCCGAGGGGGGACAGCTAATTCACCCCTCCACTTT. As protein: CASSRGGTANSPLHF.